This T cell receptor (beta chain) was obtained from a study of T-cell reconstitution after alpha-beta-depleted transplantation in children (dated by TCRdb to the mid-2010s). Context from the whole study: Using TCR repertoire profiling, the study followed T-cell immune reconstitution in a quantitative way in children after TCRalphabeta/CD19-depleted allogeneic hematopoietic cell transplantation.

Library creation used PCR. These reads were obtained on an Illumina HiSeq 2500. To normalize quantification of the TCRbeta repertoire, the TCR libraries were built with molecular barcoding that relied on unique molecular identifiers. TCRdb redid the processing of the public reads, applying fastp at Q25 and MiXCR, and retained in-frame beta chains. Rows with one shared CDR3 protein collapse into an entry with the most common genes and DNA. Here the sample has a few hundred thousand distinct CDR3 sequences; roughly an eighth occur a single time. The biggest ten clones account for more than 5.5% of the sample. CDR1 and CDR2 are drawn from the germline V gene (reference sequence): SGHKS, YYEKEE. V lost 3 bases and J lost 6 bases, and the count of bases not matched to a germline gene is 10. Counted from cysteine to phenylalanine, this CDR3 has 15 amino acids. The kept DNA is CDR3 alone, 45 bases in frame from the first base.

This clonotype was counted only a few times. Its antigen remains unidentified. Base qualities are not at hand, and no much larger clone is one base apart. The origin of this receptor is a human donor who donated a stem cell graft to a child with combined immunodeficiency. The chain joins TRBV5-5 to TRBJ1-1; 8 of the junction bases match TRBD1. The sequencing here drew on PBMCs from the stem cell graft donor, taken from the stem cell graft. Read as DNA, the sequence is TGTGCCAGCAGCTGGGGACGGCAGGGGGCCCCTGAAGCTTTCTTT. The encoded protein is CASSWGRQGAPEAFF.